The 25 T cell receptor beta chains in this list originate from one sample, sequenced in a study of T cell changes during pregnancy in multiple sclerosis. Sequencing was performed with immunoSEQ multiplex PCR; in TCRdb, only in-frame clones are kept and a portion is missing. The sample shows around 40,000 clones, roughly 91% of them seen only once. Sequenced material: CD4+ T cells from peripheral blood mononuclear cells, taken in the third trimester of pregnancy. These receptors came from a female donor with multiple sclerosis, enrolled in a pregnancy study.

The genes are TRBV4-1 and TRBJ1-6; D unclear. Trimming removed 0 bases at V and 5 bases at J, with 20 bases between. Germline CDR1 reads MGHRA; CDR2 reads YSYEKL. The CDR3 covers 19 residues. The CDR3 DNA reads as TGCGCCAGCAGCCAAGACCAGTCGGGCACGCTAGCGGATAATTCACCCCTCCACTTT. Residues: CASSQDQSGTLADNSPLHF.

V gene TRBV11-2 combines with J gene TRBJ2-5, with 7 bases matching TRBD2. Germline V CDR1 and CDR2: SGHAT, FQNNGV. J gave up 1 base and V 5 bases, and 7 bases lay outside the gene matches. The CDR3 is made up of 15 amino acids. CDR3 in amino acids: CASSRRGGTQETQYF. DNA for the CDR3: TGTGCCAGCAGCCGCCGCGGGGGAACCCAAGAGACCCAGTACTTC.

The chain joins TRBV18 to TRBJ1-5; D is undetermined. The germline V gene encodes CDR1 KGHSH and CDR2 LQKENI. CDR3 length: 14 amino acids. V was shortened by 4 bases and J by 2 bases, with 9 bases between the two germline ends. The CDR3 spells CASSLSTGNQPQHF. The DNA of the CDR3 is TGTGCCAGCTCACTCTCAACAGGCAATCAGCCCCAGCATTTT.

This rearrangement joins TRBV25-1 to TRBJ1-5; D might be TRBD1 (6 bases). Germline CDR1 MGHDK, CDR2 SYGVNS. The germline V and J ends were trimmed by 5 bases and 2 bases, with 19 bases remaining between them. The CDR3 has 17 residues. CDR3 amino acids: CASSLLQAGEGNQPQHF. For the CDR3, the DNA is TGTGCCAGCAGTCTTCTCCAGGCAGGGGAAGGCAATCAGCCCCAGCATTTT. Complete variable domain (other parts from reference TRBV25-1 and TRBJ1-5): EADIYQTPRYLVIGTGKKITLECSQTMGHDKMYWYQQDPGMELHLIHYSYGVNSTEKGDLSSESTVSRIRTEHFPLTLESARPSHTSQYLCASSLLQAGEGNQPQHFGDGTRLSIL.

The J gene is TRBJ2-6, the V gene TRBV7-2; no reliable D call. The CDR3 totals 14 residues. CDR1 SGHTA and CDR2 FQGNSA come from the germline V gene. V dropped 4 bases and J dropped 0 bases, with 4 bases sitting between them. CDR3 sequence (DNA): TGTGCCAGCAGCTCGTTCTCTGGGGCCAACGTCCTGACTTTC. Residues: CASSSFSGANVLTF.

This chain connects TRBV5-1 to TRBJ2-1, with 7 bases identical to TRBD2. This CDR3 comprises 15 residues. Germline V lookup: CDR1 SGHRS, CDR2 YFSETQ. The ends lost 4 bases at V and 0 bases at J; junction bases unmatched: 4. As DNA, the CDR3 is TGCGCCAGCAGCCCGGGGGGTGCCTCCTACAATGAGCAGTTCTTC. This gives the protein CASSPGGASYNEQFF. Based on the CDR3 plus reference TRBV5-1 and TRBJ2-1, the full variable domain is KAGVTQTPRYLIKTRGQQVTLSCSPISGHRSVSWYQQTPGQGLQFLFEYFSETQRNKGNFPGRFSGRQFSNSRSEMNVSTLELGDSALYLCASSPGGASYNEQFFGPGTRLTVL.

This CDR3 is CASSRQGSYGYTF. CDR3 DNA: TGTGCCAGCAGTAGACAGGGGAGCTATGGCTACACCTTC. The chain has TRBV6-5 and TRBJ1-2; TRBD1 matches at 8 bases. CDR1 and CDR2 from the germline V gene are MNHEY and SVGAGI. The CDR3 is 13 residues long. The J segment lost 4 bases and the V segment lost 5 bases, leaving 3 bases of the junction unmatched.

The CDR3 protein is CASGNQGGTEAFF. CDR3 coding DNA: TGCGCCAGCGGAAATCAGGGTGGCACTGAAGCTTTCTTT. The genes are TRBV5-1 and TRBJ1-1; possibly TRBD1 for D (5 bases). The CDR3 extends over 13 amino acids. Germline CDR1 reads SGHRS; CDR2 reads YFSETQ. The germline V and J ends were trimmed by 7 bases and 4 bases, with 14 bases remaining between them.

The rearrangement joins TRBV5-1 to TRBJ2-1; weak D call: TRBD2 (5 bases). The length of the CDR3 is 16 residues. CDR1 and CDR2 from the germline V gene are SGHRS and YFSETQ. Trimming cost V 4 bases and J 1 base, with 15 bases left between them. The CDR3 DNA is TGCGCCAGCAGCCTACCCCGGAGGCAATCCTACAATGAGCAGTTCTTC. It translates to CASSLPRRQSYNEQFF.

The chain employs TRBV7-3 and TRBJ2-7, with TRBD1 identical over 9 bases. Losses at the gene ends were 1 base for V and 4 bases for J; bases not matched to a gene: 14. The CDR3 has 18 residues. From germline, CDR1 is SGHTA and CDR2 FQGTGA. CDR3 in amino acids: CASSLNGEGRGQGYEQYF. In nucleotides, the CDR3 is TGTGCCAGCAGCTTAAATGGGGAGGGGAGAGGACAGGGGTACGAGCAGTACTTC.

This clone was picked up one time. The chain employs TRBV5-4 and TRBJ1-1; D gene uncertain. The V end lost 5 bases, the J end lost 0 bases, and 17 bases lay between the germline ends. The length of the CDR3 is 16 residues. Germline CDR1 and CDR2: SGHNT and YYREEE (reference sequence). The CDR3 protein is CASSPPGRLMNTEAFF. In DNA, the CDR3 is TGTGCCAGCAGTCCCCCGGGAAGGTTAATGAACACTGAAGCTTTCTTT.

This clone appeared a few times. The CDR3 DNA reads as TGCGCCAGCAGCCAAGATGTCACCGCGGGAGGGCCGGCAGATACGCAGTATTTT. Its protein product is CASSQDVTAGGPADTQYF. J is TRBJ2-3 and V is TRBV4-1; 9 bases fit TRBD2. There are 18 residues in the CDR3. Trimming removed 0 bases from V and 4 bases from J; junction bases left unmatched: 11. Germline V lookup: CDR1 MGHRA, CDR2 YSYEKL.

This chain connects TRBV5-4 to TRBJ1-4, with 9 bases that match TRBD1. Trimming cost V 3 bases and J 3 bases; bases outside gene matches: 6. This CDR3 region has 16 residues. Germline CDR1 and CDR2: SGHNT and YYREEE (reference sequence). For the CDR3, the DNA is TGTGCCAGCAGCTGGACAGGGGATTTAGCTAATGAAAAACTGTTTTTT. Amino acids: CASSWTGDLANEKLFF.

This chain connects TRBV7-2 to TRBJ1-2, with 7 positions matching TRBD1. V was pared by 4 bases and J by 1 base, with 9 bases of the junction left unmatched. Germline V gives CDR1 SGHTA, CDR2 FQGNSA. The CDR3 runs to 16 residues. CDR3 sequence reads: CASSSGQDTNNYGYTF. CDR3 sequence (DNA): TGTGCCAGCAGCTCCGGACAGGACACGAATAACTATGGCTACACCTTC.

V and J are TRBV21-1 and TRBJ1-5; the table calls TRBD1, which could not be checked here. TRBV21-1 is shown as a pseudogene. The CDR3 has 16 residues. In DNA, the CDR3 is TGTGCCAGCAGCAGAACCCGGGACAGGGGAATTCAGCCCCAGCATTTT. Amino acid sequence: CASSRTRDRGIQPQHF.

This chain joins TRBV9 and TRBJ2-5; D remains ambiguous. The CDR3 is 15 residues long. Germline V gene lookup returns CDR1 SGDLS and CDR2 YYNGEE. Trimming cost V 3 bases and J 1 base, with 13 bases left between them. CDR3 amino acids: CASSAAQRIQETQYF. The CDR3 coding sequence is TGTGCCAGCAGCGCGGCACAGAGAATCCAAGAGACCCAGTACTTC.

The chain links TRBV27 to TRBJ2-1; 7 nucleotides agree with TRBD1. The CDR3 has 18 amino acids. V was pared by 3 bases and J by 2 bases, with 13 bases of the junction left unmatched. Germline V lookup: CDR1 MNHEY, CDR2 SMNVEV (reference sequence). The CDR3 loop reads CASSFGQHRTGTYNEQFF. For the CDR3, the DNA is TGTGCCAGCAGTTTTGGTCAACACCGGACAGGAACCTACAATGAGCAGTTCTTC.

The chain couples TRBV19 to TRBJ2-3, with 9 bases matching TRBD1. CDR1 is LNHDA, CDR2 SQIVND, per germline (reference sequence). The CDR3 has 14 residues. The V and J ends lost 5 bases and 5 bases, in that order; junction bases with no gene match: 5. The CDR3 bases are TGTGCCAGTAGTCCGGGACAGGGAGGAGATACGCAGTATTTT. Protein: CASSPGQGGDTQYF.

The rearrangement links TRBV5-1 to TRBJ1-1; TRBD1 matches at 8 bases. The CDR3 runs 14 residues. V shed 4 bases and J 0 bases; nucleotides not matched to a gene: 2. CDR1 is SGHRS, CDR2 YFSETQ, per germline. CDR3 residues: CASSPGQVNTEAFF. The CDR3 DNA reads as TGCGCCAGCAGCCCGGGACAGGTGAACACTGAAGCTTTCTTT. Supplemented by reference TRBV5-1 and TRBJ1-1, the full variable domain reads KAGVTQTPRYLIKTRGQQVTLSCSPISGHRSVSWYQQTPGQGLQFLFEYFSETQRNKGNFPGRFSGRQFSNSRSEMNVSTLELGDSALYLCASSPGQVNTEAFFGQGTRLTVV.

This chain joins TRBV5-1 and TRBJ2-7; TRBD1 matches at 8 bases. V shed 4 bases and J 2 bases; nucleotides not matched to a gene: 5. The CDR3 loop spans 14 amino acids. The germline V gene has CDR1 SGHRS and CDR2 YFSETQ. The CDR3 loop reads CASSTGTGPYEQYF. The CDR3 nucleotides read TGCGCCAGCAGCACCGGGACAGGTCCCTACGAGCAGTACTTC. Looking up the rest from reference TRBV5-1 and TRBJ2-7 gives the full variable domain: KAGVTQTPRYLIKTRGQQVTLSCSPISGHRSVSWYQQTPGQGLQFLFEYFSETQRNKGNFPGRFSGRQFSNSRSEMNVSTLELGDSALYLCASSTGTGPYEQYFGPGTRLTVT.

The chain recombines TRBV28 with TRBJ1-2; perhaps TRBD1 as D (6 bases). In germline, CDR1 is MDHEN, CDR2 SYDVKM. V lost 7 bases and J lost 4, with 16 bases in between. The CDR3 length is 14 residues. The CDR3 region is CASNLDMGAYGYTF. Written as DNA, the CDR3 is TGTGCCAGCAACTTGGATATGGGGGCCTATGGCTACACCTTC.

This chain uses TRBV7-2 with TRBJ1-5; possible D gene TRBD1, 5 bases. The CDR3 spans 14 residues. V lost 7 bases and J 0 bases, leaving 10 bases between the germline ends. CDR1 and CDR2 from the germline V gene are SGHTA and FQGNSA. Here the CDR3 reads CASTRGYSNQPQHF. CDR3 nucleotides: TGTGCCAGCACCCGGGGGTATAGCAATCAGCCCCAGCATTTT.

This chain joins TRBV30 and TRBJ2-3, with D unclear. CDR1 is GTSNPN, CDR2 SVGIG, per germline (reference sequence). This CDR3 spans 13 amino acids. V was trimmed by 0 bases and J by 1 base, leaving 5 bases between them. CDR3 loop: CAWSVQGTDTQYF. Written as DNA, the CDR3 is TGTGCCTGGAGTGTCCAGGGCACAGATACGCAGTATTTT. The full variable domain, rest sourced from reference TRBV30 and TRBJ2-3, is SQTIHQWPATLVQPVGSPLSLECTVEGTSNPNLYWYRQAAGRGLQLLFYSVGIGQISSEVPQNLSASRPQDRQFILSSKKLLLSDSGFYLCAWSVQGTDTQYFGPGTRLTVL.

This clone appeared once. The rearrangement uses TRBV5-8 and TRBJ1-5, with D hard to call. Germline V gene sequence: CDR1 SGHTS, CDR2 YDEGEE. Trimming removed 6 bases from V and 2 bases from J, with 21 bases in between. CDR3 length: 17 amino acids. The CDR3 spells CASTYLVSGEGNQPQHF. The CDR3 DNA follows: TGTGCCAGCACCTACCTGGTTTCTGGGGAGGGCAATCAGCCCCAGCATTTT.

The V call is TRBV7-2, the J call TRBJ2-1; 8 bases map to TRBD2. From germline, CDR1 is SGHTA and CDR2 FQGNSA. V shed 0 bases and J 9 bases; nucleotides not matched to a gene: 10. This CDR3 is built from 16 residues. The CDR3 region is CASSLAGRGAWGEQFF. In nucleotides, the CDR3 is TGTGCCAGCAGCTTAGCTGGGCGGGGGGCCTGGGGTGAGCAGTTCTTC. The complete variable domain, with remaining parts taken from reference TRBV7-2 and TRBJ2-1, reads GAGVSQSPSNKVTEKGKDVELRCDPISGHTALYWYRQSLGQGLEFLIYFQGNSAPDKSGLPSDRFSAERTGGSVSTLTIQRTQQEDSAVYLCASSLAGRGAWGEQFFGPGTRLTVL.